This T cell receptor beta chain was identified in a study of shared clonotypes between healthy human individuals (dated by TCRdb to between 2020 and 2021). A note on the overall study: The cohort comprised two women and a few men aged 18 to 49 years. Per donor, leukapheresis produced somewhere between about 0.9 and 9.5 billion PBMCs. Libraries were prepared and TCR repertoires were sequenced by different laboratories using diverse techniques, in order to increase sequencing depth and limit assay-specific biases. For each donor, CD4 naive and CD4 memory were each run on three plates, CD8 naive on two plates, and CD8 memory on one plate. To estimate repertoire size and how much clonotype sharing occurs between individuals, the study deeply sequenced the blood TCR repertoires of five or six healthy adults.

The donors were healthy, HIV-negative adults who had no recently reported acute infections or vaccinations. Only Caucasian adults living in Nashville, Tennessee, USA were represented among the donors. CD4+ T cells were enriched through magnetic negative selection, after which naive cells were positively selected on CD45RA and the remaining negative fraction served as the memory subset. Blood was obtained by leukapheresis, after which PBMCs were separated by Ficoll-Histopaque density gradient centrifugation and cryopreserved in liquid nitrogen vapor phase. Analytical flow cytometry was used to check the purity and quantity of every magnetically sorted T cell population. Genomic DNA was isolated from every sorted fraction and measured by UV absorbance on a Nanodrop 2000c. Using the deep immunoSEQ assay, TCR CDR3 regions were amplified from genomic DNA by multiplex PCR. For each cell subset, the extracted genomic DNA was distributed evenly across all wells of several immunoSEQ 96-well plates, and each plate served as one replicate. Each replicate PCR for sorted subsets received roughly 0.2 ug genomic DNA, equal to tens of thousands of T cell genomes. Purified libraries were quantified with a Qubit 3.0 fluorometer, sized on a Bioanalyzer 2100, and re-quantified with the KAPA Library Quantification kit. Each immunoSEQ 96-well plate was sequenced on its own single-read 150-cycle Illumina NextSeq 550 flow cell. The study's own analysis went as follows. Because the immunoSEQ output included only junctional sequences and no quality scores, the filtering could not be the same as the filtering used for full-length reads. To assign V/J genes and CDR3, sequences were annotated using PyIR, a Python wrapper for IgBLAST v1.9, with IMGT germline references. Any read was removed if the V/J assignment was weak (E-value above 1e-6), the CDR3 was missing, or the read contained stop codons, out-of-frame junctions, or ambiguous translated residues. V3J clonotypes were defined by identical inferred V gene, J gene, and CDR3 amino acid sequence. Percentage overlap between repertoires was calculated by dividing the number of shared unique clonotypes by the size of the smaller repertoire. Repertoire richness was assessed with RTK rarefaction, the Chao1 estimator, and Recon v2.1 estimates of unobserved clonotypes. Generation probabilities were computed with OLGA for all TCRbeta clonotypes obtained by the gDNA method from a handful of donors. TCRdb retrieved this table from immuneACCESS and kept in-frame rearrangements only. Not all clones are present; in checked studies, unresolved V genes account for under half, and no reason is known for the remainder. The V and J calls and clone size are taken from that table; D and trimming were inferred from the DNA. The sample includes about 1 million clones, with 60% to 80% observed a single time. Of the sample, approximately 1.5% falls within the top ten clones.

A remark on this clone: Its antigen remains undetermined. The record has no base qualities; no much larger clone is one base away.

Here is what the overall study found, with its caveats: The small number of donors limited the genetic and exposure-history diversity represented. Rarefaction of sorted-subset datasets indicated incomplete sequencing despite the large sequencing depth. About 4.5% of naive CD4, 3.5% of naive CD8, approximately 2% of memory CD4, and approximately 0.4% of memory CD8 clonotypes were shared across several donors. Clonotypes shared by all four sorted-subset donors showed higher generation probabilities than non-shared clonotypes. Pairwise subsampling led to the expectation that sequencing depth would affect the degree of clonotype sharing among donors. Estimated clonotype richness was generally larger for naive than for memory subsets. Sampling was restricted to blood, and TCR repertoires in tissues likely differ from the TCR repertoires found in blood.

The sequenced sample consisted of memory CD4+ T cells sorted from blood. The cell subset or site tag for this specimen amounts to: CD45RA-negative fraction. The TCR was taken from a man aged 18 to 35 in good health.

The DNA is TGTGCCAGCTCACCCACACAGGGAGTAGCAGGAAACACCATATATTTT. The translation is CASSPTQGVAGNTIYF. Recombination connected TRBV18 to TRBJ1-3, with TRBD1 tentatively as D gene (6 bases match). Trimming takes 3 bases from V and 4 bases from J, and the germline ends sit 16 bases apart. The CDR3 starts with the cysteine, ends with the phenylalanine, and has 16 residues. Only the CDR3 part of the read is kept: 48 bases, read in frame from the first base. The germline V gene supplies CDR1 KGHSH and CDR2 LQKENI.